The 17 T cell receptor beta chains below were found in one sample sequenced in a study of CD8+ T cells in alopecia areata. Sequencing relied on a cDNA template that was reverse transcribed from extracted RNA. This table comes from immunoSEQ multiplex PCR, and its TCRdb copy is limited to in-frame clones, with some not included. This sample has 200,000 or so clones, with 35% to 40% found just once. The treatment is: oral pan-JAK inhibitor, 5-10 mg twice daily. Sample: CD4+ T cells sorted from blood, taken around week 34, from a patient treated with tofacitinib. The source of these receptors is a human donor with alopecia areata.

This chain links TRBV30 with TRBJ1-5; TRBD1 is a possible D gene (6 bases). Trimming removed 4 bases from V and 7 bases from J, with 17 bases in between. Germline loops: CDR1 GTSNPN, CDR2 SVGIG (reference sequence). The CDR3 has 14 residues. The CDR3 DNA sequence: TGTGCCTGGAACGACAGGACAGCAGGCCAGCCCCAGCATTTT. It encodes CAWNDRTAGQPQHF.

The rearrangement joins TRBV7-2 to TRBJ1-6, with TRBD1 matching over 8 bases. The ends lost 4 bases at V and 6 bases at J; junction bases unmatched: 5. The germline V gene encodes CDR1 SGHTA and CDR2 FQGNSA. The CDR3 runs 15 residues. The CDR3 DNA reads TGTGCCAGCAGCTCGCAGGGGGCCGGTAATTCACCCCTCCACTTT. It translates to CASSSQGAGNSPLHF.

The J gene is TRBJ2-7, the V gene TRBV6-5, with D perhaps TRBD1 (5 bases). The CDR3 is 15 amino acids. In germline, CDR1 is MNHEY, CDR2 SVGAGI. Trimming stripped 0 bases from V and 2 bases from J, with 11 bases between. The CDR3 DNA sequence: TGTGCCAGCAGTTACTCCGTGGGGCCGACCTACGAGCAGTACTTC. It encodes CASSYSVGPTYEQYF.

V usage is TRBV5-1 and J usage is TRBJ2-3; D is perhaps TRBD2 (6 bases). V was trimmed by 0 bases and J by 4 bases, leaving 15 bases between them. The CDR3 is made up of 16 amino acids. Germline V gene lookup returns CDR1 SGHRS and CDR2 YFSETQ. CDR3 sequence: CASSLALSEGADTQYF. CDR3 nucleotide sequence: TGCGCCAGCAGCTTGGCCCTTTCGGAGGGTGCAGATACGCAGTATTTT. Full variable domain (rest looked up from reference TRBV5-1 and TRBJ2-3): KAGVTQTPRYLIKTRGQQVTLSCSPISGHRSVSWYQQTPGQGLQFLFEYFSETQRNKGNFPGRFSGRQFSNSRSEMNVSTLELGDSALYLCASSLALSEGADTQYFGPGTRLTVL.

CDR3 sequence: CASSEAGYGSADTQYF. The CDR3 region has the DNA TGTGCCAGCAGTGAAGCAGGGTACGGATCCGCAGATACGCAGTATTTT. V usage is TRBV6-1 and J usage is TRBJ2-3; D remains unclear. The CDR3 has 16 amino acids. Looked up from germline, CDR1 is MNHNS and CDR2 is SASEGT. V lost 0 bases to trimming and J lost 4 bases, with 14 bases between them.

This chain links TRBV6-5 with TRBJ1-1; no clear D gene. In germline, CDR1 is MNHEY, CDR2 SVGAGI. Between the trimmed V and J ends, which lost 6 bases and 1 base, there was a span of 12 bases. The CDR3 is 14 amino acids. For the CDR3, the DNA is TGTGCCAGCAGCGACCGGGCCTCGAACACTGAAGCTTTCTTT. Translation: CASSDRASNTEAFF.

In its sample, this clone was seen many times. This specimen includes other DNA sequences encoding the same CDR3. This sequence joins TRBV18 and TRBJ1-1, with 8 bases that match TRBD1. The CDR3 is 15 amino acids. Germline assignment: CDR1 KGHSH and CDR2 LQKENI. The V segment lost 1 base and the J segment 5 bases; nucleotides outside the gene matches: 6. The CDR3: CASSPQGTGGTEAFF. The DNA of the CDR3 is TGTGCCAGCTCACCACAAGGGACAGGAGGGACTGAAGCTTTCTTT.

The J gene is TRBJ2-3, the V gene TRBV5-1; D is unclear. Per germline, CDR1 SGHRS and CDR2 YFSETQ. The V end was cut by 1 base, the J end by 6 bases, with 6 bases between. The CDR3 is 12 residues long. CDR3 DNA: TGCGCCAGCAGCTTGAACCTCGATACGCAGTATTTT. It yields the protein CASSLNLDTQYF.

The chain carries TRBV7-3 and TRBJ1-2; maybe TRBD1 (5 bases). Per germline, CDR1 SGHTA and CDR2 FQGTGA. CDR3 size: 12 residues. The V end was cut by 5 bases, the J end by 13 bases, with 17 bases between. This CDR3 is CASSAGLGVTTF. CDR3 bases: TGTGCCAGCAGCGCGGGTTTGGGGGTCACCACCTTC.

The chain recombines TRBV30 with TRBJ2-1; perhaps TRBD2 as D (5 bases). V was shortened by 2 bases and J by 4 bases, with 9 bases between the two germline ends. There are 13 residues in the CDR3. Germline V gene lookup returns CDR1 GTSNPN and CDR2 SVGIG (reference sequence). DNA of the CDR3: TGTGCCTGGAGTACGGGGATATACAATGAGCAGTTCTTC. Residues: CAWSTGIYNEQFF.

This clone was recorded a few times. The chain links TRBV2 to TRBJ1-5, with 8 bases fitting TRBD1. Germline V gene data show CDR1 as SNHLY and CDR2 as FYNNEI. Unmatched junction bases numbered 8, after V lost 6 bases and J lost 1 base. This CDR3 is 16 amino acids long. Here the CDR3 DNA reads TGTGCCAGCAGAAGAACCGGGACAGGCAGCAATCAGCCCCAGCATTTT. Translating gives CASRRTGTGSNQPQHF.

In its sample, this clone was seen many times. The CDR3 bases are TGCGCCAGCAGCCACCCCGGGGCAGATACGCAGTATTTT. Protein sequence: CASSHPGADTQYF. The chain carries TRBV4-1 and TRBJ2-3, with a weak D call TRBD2 (5 bases). The CDR3 has 13 amino acids. Germline CDR1 is MGHRA and CDR2 is YSYEKL. Between the trimmed V and J ends, which lost 3 bases and 4 bases, there was a span of 8 bases.

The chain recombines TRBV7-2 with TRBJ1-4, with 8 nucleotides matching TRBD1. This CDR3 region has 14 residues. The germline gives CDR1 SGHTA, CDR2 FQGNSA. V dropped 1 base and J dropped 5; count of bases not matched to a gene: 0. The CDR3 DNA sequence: TGTGCCAGCAGCTTAGACAGGGGGAATGAAAAACTGTTTTTT. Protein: CASSLDRGNEKLFF. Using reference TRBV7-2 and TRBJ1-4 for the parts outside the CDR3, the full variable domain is GAGVSQSPSNKVTEKGKDVELRCDPISGHTALYWYRQSLGQGLEFLIYFQGNSAPDKSGLPSDRFSAERTGGSVSTLTIQRTQQEDSAVYLCASSLDRGNEKLFFGSGTQLSVL.

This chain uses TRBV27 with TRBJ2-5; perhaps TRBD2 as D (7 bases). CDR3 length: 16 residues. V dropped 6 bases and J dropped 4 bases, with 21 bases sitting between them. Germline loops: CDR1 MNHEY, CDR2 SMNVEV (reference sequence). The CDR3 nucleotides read TGTGCCAGCAGGGGGGGGGCGGGAGTATGGAGAGAGACCCAGTACTTC. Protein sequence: CASRGGAGVWRETQYF.

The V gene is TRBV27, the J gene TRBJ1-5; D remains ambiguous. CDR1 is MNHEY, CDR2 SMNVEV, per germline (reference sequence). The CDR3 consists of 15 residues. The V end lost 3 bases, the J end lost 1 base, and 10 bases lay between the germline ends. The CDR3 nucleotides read TGTGCCAGCAGTTTTAGTAGACCCAGCAATCAGCCCCAGCATTTT. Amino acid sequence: CASSFSRPSNQPQHF.

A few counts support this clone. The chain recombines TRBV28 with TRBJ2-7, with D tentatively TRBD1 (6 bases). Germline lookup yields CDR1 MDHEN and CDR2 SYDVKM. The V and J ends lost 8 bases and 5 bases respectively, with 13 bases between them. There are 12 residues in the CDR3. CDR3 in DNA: TGTGCCAGCTCTTCAACAGGGCACGAGCAGTACTTC. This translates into CASSSTGHEQYF.

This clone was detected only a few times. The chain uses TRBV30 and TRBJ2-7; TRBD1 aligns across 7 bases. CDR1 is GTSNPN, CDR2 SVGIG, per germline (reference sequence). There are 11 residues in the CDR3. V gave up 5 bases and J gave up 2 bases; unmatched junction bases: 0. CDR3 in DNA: TGTGCCTGGGGGACAGCCTACGAGCAGTACTTC. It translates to CAWGTAYEQYF.